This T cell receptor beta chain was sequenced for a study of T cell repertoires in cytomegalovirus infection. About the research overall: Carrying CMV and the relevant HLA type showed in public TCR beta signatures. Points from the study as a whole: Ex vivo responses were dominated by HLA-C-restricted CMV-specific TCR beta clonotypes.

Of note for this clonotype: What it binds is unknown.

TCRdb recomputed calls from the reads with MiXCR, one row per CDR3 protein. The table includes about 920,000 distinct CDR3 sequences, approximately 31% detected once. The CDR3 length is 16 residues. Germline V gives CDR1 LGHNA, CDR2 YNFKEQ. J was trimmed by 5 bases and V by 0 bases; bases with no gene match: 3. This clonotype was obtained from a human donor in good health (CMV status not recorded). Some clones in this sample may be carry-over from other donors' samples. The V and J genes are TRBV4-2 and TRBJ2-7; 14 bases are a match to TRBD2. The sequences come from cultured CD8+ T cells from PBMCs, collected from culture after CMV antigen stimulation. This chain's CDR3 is CASSQDQTSGGDEQYV. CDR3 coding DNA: TGTGCCAGCAGCCAAGACCAGACTAGCGGGGGGGACGAGCAGTACGTC.